The clone carrying this T cell receptor beta chain appeared a single time. Original processing methods: By means of reference gene primer amplification, nucleated cell counts were estimated. The assay was immunoSEQ multiplex PCR, and TCRdb's table has in-frame clones only and misses some. V and J calls and clone size are copied from that table; D and trimming were computed from the DNA. This table has 87,000 or so clones, over 75% appearing once. The sample is drawn from a study of blood T cell repertoires in COVID-19. The V end lost 0 bases, the J end lost 3 bases, and 8 bases lay between the germline ends. There are 14 residues in the CDR3. Germline V lookup: CDR1 ENHRY, CDR2 SYGVKD.

Material: peripheral blood. The chain has TRBV10-3 and TRBJ1-2; D is ambiguous. The source is a man aged 80 or over with acute or convalescent COVID-19. The CDR3 DNA sequence: TGTGCCATCAGTGAGTCGGGCACCCACTATGGCTACACCTTC. This translates into CAISESGTHYGYTF.